The 13 T cell receptor beta chains reported below all come from one sample, sequenced in a study of blood T cells in healthy people across ages. Primers used in a second PCR of roughly 6 to 11 cycles were a sample-barcoded 5' primer and a J-beta primer mix. TCRdb re-called the 5' RACE reads with MiXCR, one entry per CDR3 protein. Among about 1.5 million distinct CDR3 sequences, roughly 43% were seen once, and the ten largest hold about 3.8%. Sequences were obtained from blood. Receptors were obtained from a woman under 30 in good health.

The genes are TRBV7-2 and TRBJ2-1, with TRBD2 identical over 12 bases. V lost 5 bases to trimming and J lost 3 bases; unmatched junction nucleotides: 14. The CDR3 contains 19 residues. In germline, CDR1 is SGHTA, CDR2 FQGNSA. The CDR3 DNA sequence: TGTGCCAGCAGCGAGGGGGGCGGACTAGCGGGATGGGTCTACAATGAGCAGTTCTTC. Translated: CASSEGGGLAGWVYNEQFF.

This clonotype was seen a few times. This may arise from a read error, as a much more abundant clone is one base away. The chain employs TRBV7-3 and TRBJ2-1; D might be TRBD2 (6 bases). The CDR3 consists of 14 residues. V lost 2 bases, J lost 8 bases, and 13 bases lay in between. Germline-derived CDR1 and CDR2 are SGHTA and FQGTGA. Written as DNA, the CDR3 is TGTGCCAGCAGCTTAGCAATGGGAGGCGATGAGCAGTTCTTC. As protein: CASSLAMGGDEQFF.

The gene calls are TRBV4-3 and TRBJ2-7, with D possibly TRBD2 on 6 matching bases. Looked up from germline, CDR1 is LGHNA and CDR2 is YSLEER. The V end was cut by 0 bases, the J end by 4 bases, with 13 bases between. The CDR3 sequence is 15 residues long. CDR3 loop: CASSQDGGNLYEQYF. The CDR3 DNA sequence: TGCGCCAGCAGCCAAGATGGCGGGAACCTGTACGAGCAGTACTTC.

This chain connects TRBV25-1 to TRBJ1-2; D is ambiguous. This CDR3 is 13 amino acids long. V was clipped by 4 bases and J by 1 base, with 7 bases between them. The germline V gene encodes CDR1 MGHDK and CDR2 SYGVNS. CDR3 amino acids: CASSVSNNYGYTF. CDR3 nucleotides: TGTGCCAGCAGTGTATCAAATAACTATGGCTACACCTTC.

This clonotype came up once. The rearrangement uses TRBV27 and TRBJ2-1, with 9 bases lining up with TRBD2. Germline-derived CDR1 and CDR2 are MNHEY and SMNVEV (reference sequence). The CDR3 contains 13 residues. Trimming cost V 5 bases and J 6 bases; bases outside gene matches: 2. The CDR3 loop is CASSSGGSNEQFF. CDR3 in DNA: TGTGCCAGCAGTAGCGGGGGGAGCAATGAGCAGTTCTTC.

The J gene is TRBJ2-4, the V gene TRBV12-3 or TRBV12-4; D remains unclear. The J call is uncertain, as TRBJ2-7 better fits the DNA end. The CDR3 has 12 amino acids. The CDR3 DNA is TGTGCCAGCAGTTCCCGGGCCCACGAGCAGTACTTC. It is translated as CASSSRAHEQYF.

This clonotype has more than one count but fewer than ten. The chain recombines TRBV10-3 with TRBJ1-2; possible D gene TRBD1, 6 bases. The CDR3 loop spans 14 amino acids. V was cut by 6 bases and J by 0 bases, with 11 bases left in between. The germline gives CDR1 ENHRY, CDR2 SYGVKD. The CDR3 region is CAISRDITNYGYTF. As DNA, the CDR3 is TGTGCCATCAGCCGGGACATAACTAACTATGGCTACACCTTC.

This clonotype turned up a few times. Here the CDR3 reads CASSSQGEEQYF. CDR3 DNA: TGCGCCAGCAGCTCACAGGGAGAGGAGCAGTACTTC. The rearrangement uses TRBV5-1 and TRBJ2-4; D possibly corresponds to TRBD1 (6 bases). The CDR3 is made up of 12 amino acids. Between the trimmed V and J ends, which lost 3 bases and 13 bases, there was a span of 14 bases. Germline V gene data show CDR1 as SGHRS and CDR2 as YFSETQ.

The chain links TRBV21-1 to TRBJ2-1; the table's D call of TRBD1 was not tested on the DNA. TRBV21-1 is an annotated pseudogene. The CDR3 totals 17 residues. This CDR3 is CASSNSWTGGFGNEQFF. CDR3 in DNA: TGTGCCAGCAGCAATTCCTGGACAGGGGGCTTTGGGAATGAGCAGTTCTTC.

The chain carries TRBV7-2 and TRBJ2-7, with 12 bases lining up with TRBD2. Germline V gene data show CDR1 as SGHTA and CDR2 as FQGNSA. This CDR3 has 15 amino acids. After removal of 5 bases from V and 5 bases from J, the junction contained 7 bases not matched to a gene. Here the CDR3 reads CASSDWTSGVDEQYF. The CDR3 DNA sequence: TGTGCCAGCAGCGATTGGACTAGCGGGGTCGACGAGCAGTACTTC.

V is TRBV29-1 and J is TRBJ1-1, with D uncertain. CDR3 length: 15 residues. V lost 3 bases, J lost 0 bases, and 14 bases lay in between. Germline assignment: CDR1 SQVTM and CDR2 ANQGSEA. The CDR3 DNA is TGCAGCGTTGAGACCCGCCAGAGCTTGAACACTGAAGCTTTCTTT. This gives the protein CSVETRQSLNTEAFF.

The chain employs TRBV30 and TRBJ2-1; 12 bases are a match to TRBD2. The trim removed 2 bases at V and 4 bases at J, leaving 6 bases unmatched. The CDR3 length is 16 residues. Germline V gene sequence: CDR1 GTSNPN, CDR2 SVGIG (reference sequence). CDR3 in amino acids: CAWSNLAGGQYNEQFF. The CDR3 bases are TGTGCCTGGAGTAATCTAGCGGGGGGGCAATACAATGAGCAGTTCTTC.

This clonotype was picked up many times. J is TRBJ2-5 and V is TRBV2; D is undetermined. Deletions cut 1 base from V and 11 bases from J, with 11 bases between. The CDR3 is made up of 12 amino acids. Germline assignment: CDR1 SNHLY and CDR2 FYNNEI. The CDR3 here is CASSEGADKQYF. The CDR3 DNA is TGTGCCAGCAGTGAAGGGGCTGACAAGCAGTACTTC.